By its share, the clone carrying this T cell receptor (beta chain) is medium-sized. Being off target in a library aimed at alpha chains, this beta chain has a size of little meaning. Between the trimmed V and J ends, which lost 5 bases and 4 bases, there was a span of 12 bases. Germline V gene sequence: CDR1 MDHEN, CDR2 SYDVKM. The CDR3 totals 14 residues. Sample time point: sample taken at primary tumor resection. From tumor, nontumor lung or frozen PBMC, whole RNA was taken unsorted for sequencing. These data come from a study of spatial heterogeneity in lung cancer. TCRdb ran MiXCR on the 5' RACE reads and lists one entry per CDR3 protein. The repertoire includes 6,000 to 8,500 distinct CDR3 sequences, roughly 5.2% of them detected once, and approximately 10% sits in the top ten.

The rearrangement links TRBV28 to TRBJ1-5, with no clear D. The specimen was normal lung tissue next to the tumor, collected at surgery. This clonotype was sampled from a female donor with early-stage non-small cell lung cancer. Here the CDR3 reads CASSPLFGNQPQHF. CDR3 sequence (DNA): TGTGCCAGCAGTCCGCTGTTCGGTAATCAGCCCCAGCATTTT.